The next 15 T cell receptor beta chains were all read from a single sample in a study of spatial heterogeneity in lung cancer. Sample time point: blood at routine non-recurrence follow-up after resection. From the 5' RACE reads, TCRdb called clonotypes with MiXCR, one entry per CDR3 protein. The sample lists 9,500 to 13,000 distinct CDR3 sequences, 20% to 25% occurring once. The sequencing used PBMCs, collected at follow-up. Source of these receptors: a male donor with early-stage non-small cell lung cancer.

This clonotype was recorded a few times. The chain joins TRBV28 to TRBJ2-1; 7 positions agree with TRBD2. Germline V gene lookup returns CDR1 MDHEN and CDR2 SYDVKM. J was trimmed by 2 bases and V by 8 bases; bases with no gene match: 6. CDR3 length: 14 amino acids. The CDR3 sequence is CASRGSGAYNEQFF. CDR3 sequence (DNA): TGTGCCAGCCGGGGGAGCGGGGCCTACAATGAGCAGTTCTTC.

The chain uses TRBV5-1 and TRBJ2-1; 10 bases agree with TRBD2. With V trimmed by 4 bases and J by 4 bases, 5 bases remained unmatched. Germline V gives CDR1 SGHRS, CDR2 YFSETQ. The CDR3 runs 15 residues. The chain's CDR3 is CASSLRAGGYNEQFF. As DNA, the CDR3 is TGCGCCAGCAGCCTCAGAGCGGGGGGGTACAATGAGCAGTTCTTC.

The sample holds many counts of this clonotype. The chain recombines TRBV28 with TRBJ2-7, with unresolved D. The germline V and J ends were trimmed by 2 bases and 6 bases, with 8 bases remaining between them. This CDR3 spans 12 amino acids. CDR1 is MDHEN and CDR2 is SYDVKM in the germline V gene. This chain's CDR3 is CASSLRVGEQYF. CDR3 DNA: TGTGCCAGCAGTTTAAGGGTTGGCGAGCAGTACTTC.

This clonotype was found many times. This chain joins TRBV29-1 and TRBJ1-5, with 7 bases identical to TRBD1. After removal of 7 bases from V and 3 bases from J, the junction contained 9 bases not matched to a gene. CDR1 is SQVTM, CDR2 ANQGSEA, per germline. This CDR3 is built from 14 residues. The CDR3 DNA follows: TGCAGCGCTTCTATGGGACAGACCAATCAGCCCCAGCATTTT. As protein: CSASMGQTNQPQHF.

This chain uses TRBV10-3 with TRBJ2-2; unclear D gene. CDR1 and CDR2 from the germline V gene are ENHRY and SYGVKD. V dropped 0 bases and J dropped 3 bases, with 8 bases sitting between them. This CDR3 is 15 amino acids long. CDR3 residues: CAISESARDTGELFF. The CDR3 DNA reads as TGTGCCATCAGTGAGTCTGCACGGGACACCGGGGAGCTGTTTTTT.

This clonotype has ten or more counts. The chain links TRBV11-3 to TRBJ2-1; 9 bases map to TRBD2. This CDR3 is built from 16 residues. The germline CDR1 and CDR2 sequences are SGHNT and YENEEA. V trimming: 0 bases; J trimming: 4 bases; junction bases outside the gene matches: 4. The CDR3 DNA reads TGTGCCAGCAGCTTAGATTCCGCGGGGGGGTACAATGAGCAGTTCTTC. This codes for CASSLDSAGGYNEQFF.

The table lists this clonotype with many counts. J is TRBJ2-1 and V is TRBV5-6, with TRBD2 as a possible D gene (7 bases). Between the trimmed V and J ends, which lost 4 bases and 5 bases, there was a span of 16 bases. Germline loops: CDR1 SGHDT, CDR2 YYEEEE. The CDR3 covers 15 residues. The CDR3 DNA sequence: TGTGCCAGCAGCCTGCAGGGGAGGGTAGACAATGAGCAGTTCTTC. Amino acids: CASSLQGRVDNEQFF.

This clonotype was counted at least ten times. The chain recombines TRBV29-1 with TRBJ2-4; perhaps TRBD2 as D (5 bases). This CDR3 is 12 amino acids long. Deletions cut 6 bases from V and 10 bases from J, with 16 bases between. Germline V gives CDR1 SQVTM, CDR2 ANQGSEA. The CDR3 protein is CSVGVEARIQYF. The CDR3 bases are TGCAGCGTGGGAGTCGAGGCAAGAATTCAGTACTTC.

In its sample, this clonotype ranks as medium-sized. The chain has TRBV7-9 and TRBJ1-4; the match to TRBD1 covers 12 bases. This CDR3 is 18 amino acids long. J lost 7 bases, V lost 4 bases, and 13 bases had no gene match. Germline V CDR1 and CDR2: SEHNR, FQNEAQ (reference sequence). CDR3 residues: CASSWTPGQGAIGEKLFF. CDR3 nucleotide sequence: TGTGCCAGCAGCTGGACTCCGGGACAGGGGGCGATAGGTGAAAAACTGTTTTTT.

This clonotype was detected only a few times. The J gene is TRBJ2-3, the V gene TRBV5-1; 9 nucleotides agree with TRBD2. The ends lost 0 bases at V and 3 bases at J; junction bases unmatched: 5. The CDR3 has 16 amino acids. Germline CDR1 and CDR2: SGHRS and YFSETQ. CDR3 DNA: TGCGCCAGCAGCTTGGGTCCAGCGGGGGGAACAGATACGCAGTATTTT. Translation: CASSLGPAGGTDTQYF.

Judged by abundance, this clonotype is large. The gene calls are TRBV27 and TRBJ2-5; 11 bases are a match to TRBD2. This CDR3 is 16 amino acids long. The ends lost 4 bases at V and 4 bases at J; junction bases unmatched: 8. CDR1 MNHEY and CDR2 SMNVEV come from the germline V gene (reference sequence). The CDR3 spells CASSSYSGRAGETQYF. The CDR3 bases are TGTGCCAGCAGTTCATATAGCGGGAGGGCCGGAGAGACCCAGTACTTC.

Many counts were recorded for this clonotype. The CDR3 bases are TGCAGTGCTAGAGCTCTCCTAGCGGGGGATGAGACCCAGTACTTC. Translated, it gives CSARALLAGDETQYF. The chain links TRBV20-1 to TRBJ2-5; TRBD2 aligns across 10 bases. Germline V gene data show CDR1 as DFQATT and CDR2 as SNEGSKA (reference sequence). V was pared by 1 base and J by 5 bases, with 7 bases of the junction left unmatched. CDR3 length: 15 amino acids.

This clonotype appeared a few times. This sequence joins TRBV7-2 and TRBJ2-3; possible D gene TRBD2, 7 bases. Trimming removed 7 bases at V and 4 bases at J, with 18 bases between. The CDR3 covers 15 residues. CDR1 is SGHTA and CDR2 is FQGNSA in the germline V gene. CDR3 sequence: CASTQGGAGADTQYF. The CDR3 DNA is TGTGCCAGCACACAAGGGGGGGCTGGGGCAGATACGCAGTATTTT. The full variable domain, in which reference TRBV7-2 and TRBJ2-3 provide the parts outside the CDR3, is GAGVSQSPSNKVTEKGKDVELRCDPISGHTALYWYRQSLGQGLEFLIYFQGNSAPDKSGLPSDRFSAERTGGSVSTLTIQRTQQEDSAVYLCASTQGGAGADTQYFGPGTRLTVL.

Only a few counts were recorded for this clonotype. The chain joins TRBV28 to TRBJ2-7; tentatively, D is TRBD2 (5 bases). CDR1 and CDR2 (germline): MDHEN, SYDVKM. This CDR3 is built from 15 residues. Trimming removed 6 bases from V and 3 bases from J, with 18 bases in between. The CDR3 bases are TGTGCCAGCAGCTCGGTGGAGGCTTGGGTCTACGAGCAGTACTTC. It encodes CASSSVEAWVYEQYF.

This clonotype was observed a few times. The chain uses TRBV28 and TRBJ2-1, with D tentatively TRBD1 or TRBD2 (5 bases each). The germline CDR1 and CDR2 sequences are MDHEN and SYDVKM. The V gene lost 7 bases and the J gene lost 12 bases, with 22 bases spanning the gap. This CDR3 has 14 residues. The CDR3 nucleotides read TGTGCCAGCACCATTTGGGGGAGAGATGACGGGCAGTTCTTC. Translation: CASTIWGRDDGQFF.